These 21 T cell receptor beta chains came from one sample sequenced in a study of cytomegalovirus exposure and HLA in healthy donors (dated by TCRdb to the late 2010s). The method behind the library was the immunoSEQ multiplex PCR assay. For the multiplex PCR, a mixture combining 60 forward primers for TCR Vbeta segments and 13 reverse primers for TCR Jbeta segments was used. The immuneACCESS repertoire file appears here via TCRdb, limited to in-frame rearrangements. These files lack a portion of the clones; in checked studies, under half of the deficit traces to unresolved V genes, and the cause of the others is not known. This sample has approximately 110,000 clones in its table, and about 74% of those were observed once. The top ten constitute 4% to 4.5% of the sample. Sample: PBMCs. Source of these receptors: a woman in her forties or fifties in good health and CMV-seropositive.

The rearrangement links TRBV7-2 to TRBJ2-1; the match to TRBD1 covers 7 bases. The CDR3 sequence is 13 residues long. The V segment lost 3 bases and the J segment 7 bases; nucleotides outside the gene matches: 3. CDR1 and CDR2 from the germline V gene are SGHTA and FQGNSA. CDR3 amino acids: CASSFDRANEQFF. The CDR3 DNA is TGTGCCAGCAGCTTCGACAGGGCGAATGAGCAGTTCTTC.

V gene TRBV15 combines with J gene TRBJ1-2; D is perhaps TRBD1 (6 bases). Trimming removed 0 bases at V and 4 bases at J, with 27 bases between. This CDR3 region has 20 residues. The germline V gene encodes CDR1 LNHNV and CDR2 YYDKDF (reference sequence). The CDR3 sequence: CATSRDKSPVGHPDGYGYTF. The CDR3 DNA reads TGTGCCACCAGCAGAGATAAGAGCCCGGTGGGACACCCAGACGGCTATGGCTACACCTTC.

The gene calls are TRBV27 and TRBJ1-5, with D possibly matching TRBD1 (5 bases). V was cut by 3 bases and J by 6 bases, with 9 bases left in between. Per germline, CDR1 MNHEY and CDR2 SMNVEV (reference sequence). The CDR3 totals 13 residues. CDR3 residues: CASSFQGSQPQHF. In DNA form, the CDR3 reads TGTGCCAGCAGTTTTCAGGGAAGTCAGCCCCAGCATTTT.

The chain recombines TRBV6-5 with TRBJ1-6; 9 bases line up with TRBD1. From germline, CDR1 is MNHEY and CDR2 SVGAGI. V lost 6 bases and J lost 15; bases outside the gene matches: 9. The CDR3 runs to 13 residues. In DNA form, the CDR3 reads TGTGCCAGCAGCCTCGGGGGACAGGGAAACCTCCACTTT. It codes for CASSLGGQGNLHF.

The chain couples TRBV7-2 to TRBJ2-7, with TRBD1 matching over 11 bases. Losses at the gene ends were 2 bases for V and 5 bases for J; bases not matched to a gene: 14. Germline CDR1 SGHTA, CDR2 FQGNSA. This CDR3 is 18 amino acids long. The CDR3 DNA is TGTGCCAGCAGCTTACACGGACCGGGACAGGGGGATGGGCACGAGCAGTACTTC. Its protein is CASSLHGPGQGDGHEQYF. Complete variable domain (other parts from reference TRBV7-2 and TRBJ2-7): GAGVSQSPSNKVTEKGKDVELRCDPISGHTALYWYRQSLGQGLEFLIYFQGNSAPDKSGLPSDRFSAERTGGSVSTLTIQRTQQEDSAVYLCASSLHGPGQGDGHEQYFGPGTRLTVT.

This clone showed up just a few times. This chain joins TRBV5-1 and TRBJ2-7; the match to TRBD1 covers 8 bases. V dropped 4 bases and J dropped 5; count of bases not matched to a gene: 8. Germline CDR1 SGHRS, CDR2 YFSETQ. There are 14 residues in the CDR3. Here the CDR3 reads CASSGTGFSNEQYF. In nucleotides, the CDR3 is TGCGCCAGCAGCGGGACAGGTTTTAGTAACGAGCAGTACTTC.

This clone was detected once. The V and J genes are TRBV5-1 and TRBJ2-7, with TRBD2 as a possible D gene (5 bases). The V and J ends lost 4 bases and 3 bases respectively, with 17 bases between them. The CDR3 has 15 amino acids. Germline V gives CDR1 SGHRS, CDR2 YFSETQ. This CDR3 reads CASSHTDGKGYEQYF. Written as DNA, the CDR3 is TGCGCCAGCAGCCACACGGACGGGAAGGGCTACGAGCAGTACTTC.

This sequence joins TRBV7-3 and TRBJ2-1, with 9 positions matching TRBD2. The CDR3 consists of 15 residues. Trimming removed 6 bases from V and 2 bases from J; junction bases left unmatched: 5. Germline assignment: CDR1 SGHTA and CDR2 FQGTGA. This CDR3 is CASSPRGGTYNEQFF. The CDR3 DNA sequence: TGTGCCAGCAGTCCGCGGGGGGGCACCTACAATGAGCAGTTCTTC.

The V call is TRBV7-2, the J call TRBJ2-1; 11 bases are a match to TRBD2. From germline, CDR1 is SGHTA and CDR2 FQGNSA. This CDR3 is built from 16 residues. Unmatched junction bases numbered 13, after V lost 6 bases and J lost 9 bases. The CDR3 protein is CASRSQNVAGGREQFF. The CDR3 DNA sequence: TGTGCCAGCAGATCTCAGAATGTAGCGGGGGGGCGTGAGCAGTTCTTC. The full variable domain, rest sourced from reference TRBV7-2 and TRBJ2-1, is GAGVSQSPSNKVTEKGKDVELRCDPISGHTALYWYRQSLGQGLEFLIYFQGNSAPDKSGLPSDRFSAERTGGSVSTLTIQRTQQEDSAVYLCASRSQNVAGGREQFFGPGTRLTVL.

V and J are TRBV5-1 and TRBJ2-5; perhaps TRBD2 as D (6 bases). Germline CDR1 reads SGHRS; CDR2 reads YFSETQ. The V and J ends lost 4 bases and 0 bases respectively, with 19 bases between them. The CDR3 is made up of 17 amino acids. The CDR3 loop reads CASSPGTSRWYQETQYF. The CDR3 DNA is TGCGCCAGCAGCCCAGGGACTTCACGATGGTACCAAGAGACCCAGTACTTC. Filled out from reference TRBV5-1 and TRBJ2-5, the complete variable domain reads KAGVTQTPRYLIKTRGQQVTLSCSPISGHRSVSWYQQTPGQGLQFLFEYFSETQRNKGNFPGRFSGRQFSNSRSEMNVSTLELGDSALYLCASSPGTSRWYQETQYFGPGTRLLVL.

V and J are TRBV18 and TRBJ2-7; TRBD2 matches at 7 bases. The CDR3 length is 12 residues. Germline V lookup: CDR1 KGHSH, CDR2 LQKENI. V dropped 2 bases and J dropped 5; count of bases not matched to a gene: 0. The CDR3 protein is CASSPGRDEQYF. The CDR3 DNA reads as TGTGCCAGCTCACCAGGGAGGGACGAGCAGTACTTC.

This clone was detected only a few times. The J gene is TRBJ2-5, the V gene TRBV9, with D maybe TRBD2 (5 bases). Trimming left V 4 bases short and J 2 bases short, with 15 bases between. There are 15 residues in the CDR3. Germline CDR1 is SGDLS and CDR2 is YYNGEE. The CDR3 DNA reads TGTGCCAGCAGCCCCTCGGGAAACGAACAAGAGACCCAGTACTTC. This codes for CASSPSGNEQETQYF.

V gene TRBV5-1 combines with J gene TRBJ2-7; 9 nucleotides agree with TRBD1. This CDR3 is 13 amino acids long. The V gene's germline CDR1 is SGHRS and CDR2 YFSETQ. Trimming cost V 4 bases and J 4 bases; bases outside gene matches: 3. CDR3 sequence reads: CASSRDREYEQYF. DNA for the CDR3: TGCGCCAGCAGCCGGGACAGGGAGTACGAGCAGTACTTC.

This clone was detected a few times. The rearrangement links TRBV6-1 to TRBJ2-7, with 7 bases fitting TRBD2. The junction had 8 bases not matched to a gene; V was cut back by 0 bases and J by 3 bases. The length of the CDR3 is 16 residues. The germline V gene encodes CDR1 MNHNS and CDR2 SASEGT. The CDR3 is CASSEAPRLAYYEQYF. CDR3 nucleotide sequence: TGTGCCAGCAGTGAAGCACCCCGACTAGCATACTACGAGCAGTACTTC.

The chain couples TRBV30 to TRBJ2-3; TRBD2 matches at 7 bases. The V segment lost 2 bases and the J segment 2 bases; nucleotides outside the gene matches: 10. The CDR3 spans 16 residues. Germline CDR1 GTSNPN, CDR2 SVGIG (reference sequence). DNA for the CDR3: TGTGCCTGGAGTCTTTTGAGCGGGACGCTCACAGATACGCAGTATTTT. It codes for CAWSLLSGTLTDTQYF.

This clone was counted a few times. This chain links TRBV18 with TRBJ1-3; TRBD1 might be the D (6 bases). Looked up from germline, CDR1 is KGHSH and CDR2 is LQKENI. Trimming cost V 6 bases and J 12 bases, with 12 bases left between them. This CDR3 spans 11 amino acids. CDR3 in amino acids: CASSGAFDIYF. DNA for the CDR3: TGTGCCAGCTCGGGGGCGTTTGACATATATTTT.

The J gene is TRBJ1-5, the V gene TRBV7-8, with D perhaps TRBD1 (5 bases). Germline lookup yields CDR1 SGHVS and CDR2 FQNEAQ. The CDR3 has 14 amino acids. Trimming took off 1 base at V and 4 bases at J, with 8 bases between the two ends. The CDR3 here is CASSLGGLNQPQHF. DNA of the CDR3: TGTGCCAGCAGCTTAGGGGGCCTAAATCAGCCCCAGCATTTT.

The chain recombines TRBV7-8 with TRBJ2-3, with TRBD1 matching over 9 bases. The germline V gene encodes CDR1 SGHVS and CDR2 FQNEAQ. The CDR3 covers 21 residues. V was pared by 5 bases and J by 1 base, with 22 bases of the junction left unmatched. CDR3 coding DNA: TGTGCCAGCAGCAACTTCCCGGGACAGGGCCCACCCGGTCGGGGCACAGATACGCAGTATTTT. It translates to CASSNFPGQGPPGRGTDTQYF.

The V call is TRBV5-4, the J call TRBJ2-5; a weak D match, TRBD2 (5 bases). Germline V CDR1 and CDR2: SGHNT, YYREEE (reference sequence). V lost 7 bases to trimming and J lost 4 bases, with 20 bases between them. This CDR3 contains 15 residues. This CDR3 reads CASDTGEKSGETQYF. The CDR3 region has the DNA TGTGCCAGCGACACCGGGGAGAAATCTGGAGAGACCCAGTACTTC.

This chain uses TRBV7-8 with TRBJ2-1; D not resolved. The CDR3 has 11 amino acids. Germline lookup yields CDR1 SGHVS and CDR2 FQNEAQ. V was shortened by 3 bases and J by 12 bases, with 9 bases between the two germline ends. CDR3 nucleotides: TGTGCCAGCAGCTTTGGCGGTGTGCAGTTCTTC. This sequence encodes CASSFGGVQFF. The whole variable domain, remainder taken from reference TRBV7-8 and TRBJ2-1, is GAGVSQSPRYKVAKRGQDVALRCDPISGHVSLFWYQQALGQGPEFLTYFQNEAQLDKSGLPSDRFFAERPEGSVSTLKIQRTQQEDSAVYLCASSFGGVQFFGPGTRLTVL.

DNA of the CDR3: TGCAGCGTTGAACCCTATAACTATGGCTACACCTTC. Translated: CSVEPYNYGYTF. The rearrangement uses TRBV29-1 and TRBJ1-2; no reliable D call. The germline gives CDR1 SQVTM, CDR2 ANQGSEA. The CDR3 runs to 12 residues. Deletions cut 2 bases from V and 1 base from J, with 5 bases between.